The 27 T cell receptor beta chains presented below share a single source sample, sequenced in a study of T-cell memory formation after mild COVID-19. MiXCR, run by TCRdb on the 5' RACE reads, gives a single entry per CDR3 protein. This table holds about 280,000 distinct CDR3 sequences, around 8% found once. Sequenced: PBMCs or a T cell subset sorted from them (not recorded which). Receptors originate from a man between 18 and 35 years old who had mild COVID-19 (a few samples of this study predate the infection). Cell type and time point are not known.

This clonotype has only a few counts. The chain uses TRBV4-3 and TRBJ2-5; TRBD2 matches at 10 bases. The CDR3 spans 16 residues. J lost 2 bases, V lost 0 bases, and 3 bases had no gene match. CDR1 LGHNA and CDR2 YSLEER come from the germline V gene. The CDR3 DNA reads as TGCGCCAGCAGCCAAGATAGCGGGGGGTTTCAAGAGACCCAGTACTTC. This translates into CASSQDSGGFQETQYF.

This clonotype was detected many times. The chain combines TRBV9 with TRBJ1-1; D unresolved. The CDR3 length is 14 residues. CDR1 SGDLS and CDR2 YYNGEE come from the germline V gene. V was trimmed by 1 base and J by 0 bases, leaving 7 bases between them. The CDR3 protein is CASSVSGMNTEAFF. The CDR3 bases are TGTGCCAGCAGCGTATCCGGAATGAACACTGAAGCTTTCTTT. The whole variable domain, remainder taken from reference TRBV9 and TRBJ1-1, is DSGVTQTPKHLITATGQRVTLRCSPRSGDLSVYWYQQSLDQGLQFLIQYYNGEERAKGNILERFSAQQFPDLHSELNLSSLELGDSALYFCASSVSGMNTEAFFGQGTRLTVV.

The chain uses TRBV2 and TRBJ1-5, with a possible D match to TRBD1 (5 bases). CDR3 size: 14 residues. V shed 0 bases and J shed 7 bases, with 10 bases lying between them. Germline loops: CDR1 SNHLY, CDR2 FYNNEI. CDR3 region: CASSEAGRDQPQHF. The CDR3 nucleotides are TGTGCCAGCAGTGAAGCTGGCAGGGACCAGCCCCAGCATTTT.

This clonotype has only a few counts. The chain combines TRBV6-2 or TRBV6-3 with TRBJ2-3; D unresolved. The CDR3 contains 12 residues. Germline CDR1 reads MNHEY; CDR2 reads SVGEGT. Trimming removed 6 bases from V and 4 bases from J, with 8 bases in between. The CDR3 region is CASSYPADTQYF. The CDR3 region has the DNA TGTGCCAGCAGCTACCCGGCAGATACGCAGTATTTT.

The V call is TRBV20-1, the J call TRBJ2-2; D call uncertain. From germline, CDR1 is DFQATT and CDR2 SNEGSKA (reference sequence). Trimming took 4 bases from V and 4 from J, leaving 7 bases between them. This CDR3 has 12 amino acids. The DNA of the CDR3 is TGCAGTGCTACGACCCTCACCGGGGAGCTGTTTTTT. Amino acids: CSATTLTGELFF.

This clonotype has just a few counts. The chain uses TRBV24-1 and TRBJ2-1, with 8 bases matching TRBD1. Trimming removed 3 bases from V and 8 bases from J; junction bases left unmatched: 8. Germline CDR1 KGHDR, CDR2 SFDVKD. The CDR3 is made up of 15 amino acids. The DNA for the CDR3 is TGTGCCACCAGTGATCCGCGGGCAGGGGGCGATGAGCAGTTCTTC. Encoded protein: CATSDPRAGGDEQFF.

This clonotype was counted a few times. CDR3 loop: CASTHAVEGYGYTF. In DNA, the CDR3 is TGCGCCAGCACCCACGCGGTAGAAGGCTATGGCTACACCTTC. This rearrangement joins TRBV4-3 to TRBJ1-2; D not certain. Trimming took 7 bases from V and 4 from J, leaving 16 bases between them. From germline, CDR1 is LGHNA and CDR2 YSLEER. This CDR3 is built from 14 residues.

In its sample, this clonotype was seen a few times. The CDR3 coding sequence is TGTGCCAGCAGTTTAGCCCCAGGGAACACTGAAGCTTTCTTT. Translation gives CASSLAPGNTEAFF. This chain links TRBV12-3 or TRBV12-4 with TRBJ1-1, with D unresolved. V was cut by 0 bases and J by 1 base, with 6 bases left in between. This CDR3 is 14 amino acids long.

This clonotype was seen a handful of times. The chain joins TRBV9 to TRBJ2-5, with 8 bases aligning to TRBD2. The CDR3 length is 16 residues. The germline V gene has CDR1 SGDLS and CDR2 YYNGEE. Losses at the gene ends were 0 bases for V and 5 bases for J; bases not matched to a gene: 9. DNA for the CDR3: TGTGCCAGCAGCGTAGCTGCCGGGGGGGCCGGGGAGACCCAGTACTTC. Translating it yields CASSVAAGGAGETQYF. The variable domain in full, completed from reference TRBV9 and TRBJ2-5, reads DSGVTQTPKHLITATGQRVTLRCSPRSGDLSVYWYQQSLDQGLQFLIQYYNGEERAKGNILERFSAQQFPDLHSELNLSSLELGDSALYFCASSVAAGGAGETQYFGPGTRLLVL.

This clonotype was detected only a few times. This sequence joins TRBV2 and TRBJ2-1, with 15 bases identical to TRBD2. CDR1 and CDR2 from the germline V gene are SNHLY and FYNNEI. CDR3 size: 19 residues. With V trimmed by 5 bases and J by 9 bases, 17 bases remained unmatched. The DNA for the CDR3 is TGTGCCAGCAGTAAAGATACAGTGTGGACTAGCGGGGGGGTGGCTGAGCAGTTCTTC. This gives the protein CASSKDTVWTSGGVAEQFF.

CDR3 in DNA: TGTGCCAGCAGGCCCGTTACCACAGATACGCAGTATTTT. Translated: CASRPVTTDTQYF. The chain couples TRBV28 to TRBJ2-3; D gene ambiguous. Between the trimmed V and J ends, which lost 6 bases and 2 bases, there was a span of 9 bases. CDR3 length equals 13 residues. Germline CDR1 and CDR2: MDHEN and SYDVKM.

This clonotype was found many times. The chain is built from TRBV7-2 and TRBJ2-7; weak D call: TRBD2 (6 bases). The germline V gene has CDR1 SGHTA and CDR2 FQGNSA. V gave up 5 bases and J gave up 5 bases, with 16 bases separating them. The CDR3 spans 14 residues. CDR3 protein: CASSLPSGANEQYF. The CDR3 DNA is TGTGCCAGCAGCCTCCCCTCGGGAGCCAACGAGCAGTACTTC.

Written as DNA, the CDR3 is TGTGCCAGCGGGGCCCCCGGGGGGAATTCACCCCTCCACTTT. Its translation is CASGAPGGNSPLHF. The chain combines TRBV12-3 or TRBV12-4 with TRBJ1-6, with D perhaps TRBD1 (5 bases). CDR3 size: 14 residues. Between the trimmed V and J ends, which lost 8 bases and 7 bases, there was a span of 15 bases.

This clonotype has at least ten counts. V and J are TRBV21-1 and TRBJ2-7. TRBV21-1 is shown as a pseudogene. This CDR3 has 8 amino acids. The CDR3, as DNA: TGTGCCAGCAGCAAAGGGTACTTC. Translation: CASSKGYF.

V gene TRBV27 combines with J gene TRBJ1-2; D is uncertain. The CDR3 is 13 residues long. CDR1 and CDR2 from the germline V gene are MNHEY and SMNVEV (reference sequence). V lost 1 base and J 8 bases, leaving 11 bases between the germline ends. CDR3 nucleotide sequence: TGTGCCAGCAGTTTATTTGGCAGCCTGGGCTACACCTTC. It is translated as CASSLFGSLGYTF.

This clonotype was seen many times. The chain is built from TRBV10-3 and TRBJ1-5; maybe TRBD1 (6 bases). The germline V gene encodes CDR1 ENHRY and CDR2 SYGVKD. The CDR3 is made up of 12 amino acids. Trimming shortened V by 8 bases and J by 5 bases, and 10 bases separated the two germline ends. CDR3 loop: CAIGGQDQPQHF. In DNA, the CDR3 is TGTGCCATCGGGGGGCAAGATCAGCCCCAGCATTTT.

This clonotype was counted only a few times. The J gene is TRBJ2-1, the V gene TRBV12-3 or TRBV12-4; the D is unclear. This CDR3 has 14 residues. Deletions cut 6 bases from V and 5 bases from J, with 14 bases between. The CDR3 nucleotides read TGTGCCAGCAGCACCGTCGCAGTTAACAATGAGCAGTTCTTC. Translation: CASSTVAVNNEQFF.

This chain joins TRBV4-2 and TRBJ1-4; D gene unclear. V lost 4 bases and J 0 bases, leaving 9 bases between the germline ends. Germline CDR1 reads LGHNA; CDR2 reads YNFKEQ. The CDR3 sequence is 15 residues long. The DNA for the CDR3 is TGTGCCAGCAGCCGAAATCCTGCAACTAATGAAAAACTGTTTTTT. As protein: CASSRNPATNEKLFF.

This clonotype was found a few times. V is TRBV7-2 and J is TRBJ2-4; perhaps TRBD1 as D (5 bases). The CDR3 runs to 15 residues. CDR1 and CDR2 from the germline V gene are SGHTA and FQGNSA. V lost 2 bases to trimming and J lost 2 bases, with 10 bases between them. The CDR3 sequence: CASSLWSGPKNIQYF. In DNA form, the CDR3 reads TGTGCCAGCAGCTTATGGTCAGGGCCCAAAAACATTCAGTACTTC.

J is TRBJ1-4 and V is TRBV6-6, with 7 bases identical to TRBD1. The V gene's germline CDR1 is MNHNY and CDR2 SVGAGI (reference sequence). This CDR3 is built from 16 residues. Trimming took 5 bases from V and 0 from J; bases not matched to a gene: 6. In nucleotides, the CDR3 is TGTGCCAGCAGTACAAGACAGGGTGCAACTAATGAAAAACTGTTTTTT. Protein sequence: CASSTRQGATNEKLFF.

The chain is built from TRBV5-1 and TRBJ2-3; TRBD2 matches 10 bases. V lost 4 bases to trimming and J lost 2 bases; unmatched junction nucleotides: 7. CDR3 length equals 16 residues. The germline V gene encodes CDR1 SGHRS and CDR2 YFSETQ. The CDR3 protein is CASSPVAGGSTDTQYF. The CDR3 bases are TGCGCCAGCAGCCCTGTAGCGGGGGGATCCACAGATACGCAGTATTTT.

This clonotype was found many times. This chain links TRBV18 with TRBJ2-5; 7 nucleotides match TRBD2. V dropped 4 bases and J dropped 2; count of bases not matched to a gene: 4. Germline V lookup: CDR1 KGHSH, CDR2 LQKENI. The CDR3 is 14 amino acids. The CDR3 protein is CASSQNSGQETQYF. The CDR3, as DNA: TGTGCCAGCTCACAGAATAGCGGGCAAGAGACCCAGTACTTC.

A few counts support this clonotype. The germline gene is not matched at one end of the junction; a read error may be the cause. The V call is TRBV7-2, the J call TRBJ1-4; D is undetermined. The CDR3 is 16 residues long. Germline V CDR1 and CDR2: SGHTA, FQGNSA. This CDR3 is CASSLGPQPSNQKLFF. In DNA, the CDR3 is TGTGCCAGCAGCTTAGGTCCCCAGCCCAGTAATCAAAAACTGTTTTTT.

This clonotype was observed a handful of times. J is TRBJ1-5 and V is TRBV9, with TRBD1 matching 10 bases. V lost 8 bases to trimming and J lost 7 bases; unmatched junction nucleotides: 3. The CDR3 runs to 12 residues. Germline loops: CDR1 SGDLS, CDR2 YYNGEE. The DNA of the CDR3 is TGTGCCAGTGGGACAGGGGAACAGCCCCAGCATTTT. Encoded protein: CASGTGEQPQHF.

The chain has TRBV7-8 and TRBJ2-3; 10 bases are a match to TRBD2. This CDR3 has 15 amino acids. V was pared by 2 bases and J by 4 bases, with 3 bases of the junction left unmatched. Germline V CDR1 and CDR2: SGHVS, FQNEAQ. The CDR3 DNA sequence: TGTGCCAGCAGCTTACTAGCGGGGGTTGCAGATACGCAGTATTTT. As protein: CASSLLAGVADTQYF.

This clonotype came up many times. The V gene is TRBV11-2, the J gene TRBJ2-5; D remains ambiguous. This CDR3 is 12 amino acids long. Germline CDR1 SGHAT, CDR2 FQNNGV. Trimming took off 3 bases at V and 3 bases at J, with 5 bases between the two ends. The CDR3 loop is CASSFNEETQYF. In nucleotides, the CDR3 is TGTGCCAGCAGCTTCAACGAAGAGACCCAGTACTTC.

The V and J genes are TRBV3-1 and TRBJ1-5; D may be TRBD1 (5 bases). The CDR3 loop spans 14 amino acids. Trimming stripped 6 bases from V and 5 bases from J, with 14 bases between. Germline CDR1 is LGHDT and CDR2 is YNNKEL (reference sequence). CDR3 sequence: CASSTRGGDQPQHF. DNA for the CDR3: TGTGCCAGCAGTACTCGGGGGGGGGATCAGCCCCAGCATTTT.